A selection of T cell receptor beta chains follows, all from one sample in a study of early stage breast cancer tumors. Libraries were prepared by immunoSEQ multiplex PCR; TCRdb keeps only in-frame clonotypes and omits some of them. The top ten hold 3.5% of the sample, which has about 72,000 clones, around 85% seen once. The sample comprised blood. The receptors derive from a person in their 60s with breast cancer. Both conserved end residues are part of each CDR3. Fields, in order: clone size, D gene, V gene, J gene, CDR3 DNA, CDR3 protein. The D gene is left open where the match is weak. A row's size may be missing; if present it is once, few, many or a size class.

NA	TRBD2	TRBV29-1	TRBJ2-7	TGCAGCGTTCGCAGGACTAGCGGGATCTCCTACGAGCAGTACTTC	CSVRRTSGISYEQYF
NA	TRBD1	TRBV5-4	TRBJ2-7	TGTGCCAGCAGCTTGGGAAGACAGGGAACGATTAACTACGAGCAGTACTTC	CASSLGRQGTINYEQYF
NA	NA	TRBV4-2	TRBJ1-5	TGTGCCAGCAGCCAAGACTCCAGCAATCAGCCCCAGCATTTT	CASSQDSSNQPQHF
once	NA	TRBV7-8	TRBJ2-2	TGTGCCAGCAGCTTACTGGGACCCGGGGAGCTGTTTTTT	CASSLLGPGELFF
few	NA	TRBV10-1	TRBJ1-5	TGCGCCAGCGGAGAGGAGCTTGTCAATCAGCCCCAGCATTTT	CASGEELVNQPQHF
NA	NA	TRBV6-1	TRBJ2-3	TGTGCCAGCAGTGAAGGGGGTGGGGGCACAGATACGCAGTATTTT	CASSEGGGGTDTQYF
NA	TRBD1	TRBV7-2	TRBJ2-5	TGTGCCAGCAGCTTAGGTGCGGCAGGGGGCGCCTCAGAGACCCAGTACTTC	CASSLGAAGGASETQYF
few	TRBD2	TRBV14	TRBJ2-1	TGTGCCAGCAGACCGACTAGCGGTAGCTACAATGAGCAGTTCTTC	CASRPTSGSYNEQFF
NA	TRBD1	TRBV28	TRBJ2-3	TGTGCCAGCAGTGCTCCCGGACAGGCCACAGATACGCAGTATTTT	CASSAPGQATDTQYF
NA	TRBD1	TRBV5-5	TRBJ1-2	TGTGCCAGCAGCTCGGAGGGGTCAGGGGGAAAATATGGCTACACCTTC	CASSSEGSGGKYGYTF
NA	NA	TRBV27	TRBJ1-2	TGTGCCAGCAGAGCGACCGGCCGATATGGCTACACCTTC	CASRATGRYGYTF
NA	NA	TRBV5-1	TRBJ2-5	TGCGCCAGCAGCGTGGAGGGGAAAGAGACCCAGTACTTC	CASSVEGKETQYF
NA	NA	TRBV25-1	TRBJ1-3	TGTGCCACCAAGACTCAGGTATACTCTGGAAACACCATATATTTT	CATKTQVYSGNTIYF
NA	NA	TRBV6-6	TRBJ2-5	TGTGCCAGCAGTTACTTCTCCGGGCCGGGGGAGACCCAGTACTTC	CASSYFSGPGETQYF
NA	TRBD1	TRBV18	TRBJ2-5	TGTGCCAGCTCACCAAGCTTGACAGGGATACAAGAAGAGACCCAGTACTTC	CASSPSLTGIQEETQYF
NA	TRBD1	TRBV11-3	TRBJ2-1	TGTGCCAGCGGACAGGGTAGGGTGCAGTTCTTC	CASGQGRVQFF
NA	NA	TRBV5-5	TRBJ1-5	TGTGCCAGCAGCTTGTCGACAGCTAATCAGCCCCAGCATTTT	CASSLSTANQPQHF
NA	NA	TRBV5-1	TRBJ1-1	TGCGCCAGCAGCTTGGAGGGAGAAACTGAAGCTTTCTTT	CASSLEGETEAFF
NA	TRBD2	TRBV30	TRBJ2-3	TGTGCCTGGAGTGTCGGGGGGGGGCCAGATACGCAGTATTTT	CAWSVGGGPDTQYF
once	TRBD1	TRBV19	TRBJ1-2	TGTGCCAGTAGTAGAGAACAGGGGCTCGGCTATGGCTACACCTTC	CASSREQGLGYGYTF
NA	TRBD1	TRBV29-1	TRBJ1-1	TGCAGCGTTGATTACAGGGGAGGAACTGAAGCTTTCTTT	CSVDYRGGTEAFF
few	TRBD1	TRBV28	TRBJ1-2	TGTGCCAGCAGTCGGACAGGAAGACAAGACTATGGCTACACCTTC	CASSRTGRQDYGYTF
NA	NA	TRBV11-1	TRBJ1-6	TGTGCCAGCAGCAACGGGCGTGGCAGTAATAATTCACCCCTCCACTTT	CASSNGRGSNNSPLHF
NA	NA	TRBV5-1	TRBJ2-7	TGCGCCAGCAGCTTGGATGGCTCCTACGAGCAGTACTTC	CASSLDGSYEQYF
once	TRBD1	TRBV11-2	TRBJ1-1	TGTGCCAGCAGCTCCATTGGGACAGGGAACACTGAAGCTTTCTTT	CASSSIGTGNTEAFF
few	TRBD1	TRBV7-9	TRBJ1-4	TGTGCCAGCAGCACTAGCGGGGACAGGGGCGGTGAAAAACTGTTTTTT	CASSTSGDRGGEKLFF
NA	NA	TRBV7-2	TRBJ1-2	TGTGCCAGCAGCTTAGCGCGGGGAGGGGCGGTGAGGGGCTACACCTTC	CASSLARGGAVRGYTF
NA	TRBD1	TRBV11-1	TRBJ1-6	TGTGCCAGCAGCCCAGGACAGGGGGCTTATAATTCACCCCTCCACTTT	CASSPGQGAYNSPLHF
few	NA	TRBV15	TRBJ2-7	TGTGCCACCAGCTCCGTGCGGGACGAGCAGTACTTC	CATSSVRDEQYF
NA	NA	TRBV5-4	TRBJ1-4	TGTGCCAGCGCCTCATCGCGGGGGAATCAAAAACTGTTTTTT	CASASSRGNQKLFF
NA	TRBD1	TRBV9	TRBJ2-3	TGTGCCAGCAGCGTAGAGGACAGGGCAGATACGCAGTATTTT	CASSVEDRADTQYF
NA	TRBD2	TRBV7-9	TRBJ2-2	TGTGCCAGCAGCTTCGGACGGGGGGGTGACACCGGGGAGCTGTTTTTT	CASSFGRGGDTGELFF
few	NA	TRBV4-2	TRBJ2-7	TGTGCCAGCAGCCAAGATGGTGGTAGTGGGACCTACGAGCAGTACTTC	CASSQDGGSGTYEQYF
NA	NA	TRBV30	TRBJ2-2	TGTGCCTGGAGTGTACGGCCCCCCCGGCGGCTGTTTTTT	CAWSVRPPRRLFF
NA	TRBD1	TRBV27	TRBJ1-5	TGTGCCAGCAGTTTTCTCGGGACAGGGGGTCAGCCCCAGCATTTT	CASSFLGTGGQPQHF
NA	NA	TRBV19	TRBJ2-1	TGTGCCAGTAAGGTTAGCGGCGGTGATAATGAGCAGTTCTTC	CASKVSGGDNEQFF
NA	NA	TRBV2	TRBJ2-2	TGTGCCAGCACCAAACCCCGTGGAGCTTACACCGGGGAGCTGTTTTTT	CASTKPRGAYTGELFF
NA	TRBD2	TRBV5-1	TRBJ2-5	TGCGCCAGCAGCTTGCTAGCGGGGGTGGAGACCCAGTACTTC	CASSLLAGVETQYF
NA	TRBD2	TRBV6-1	TRBJ2-1	TGTGCCAGCAGTGTCGGACTAGCGGGGTATAGCTCCTACAATGAGCAGTTCTTC	CASSVGLAGYSSYNEQFF
NA	NA	TRBV28	TRBJ1-2	TGTGCCAGCAGTTTTCAGGAAGTTGGCTACACCTTC	CASSFQEVGYTF
NA	NA	TRBV6-1	TRBJ2-2	TGTGCCAGCAGTACAAAGAACACCGGGGAGCTGTTTTTT	CASSTKNTGELFF
NA	NA	TRBV18	TRBJ1-1	TGTGCCAGCTCACCACTACCTCACGACAGGAACACTGAAGCTTTCTTT	CASSPLPHDRNTEAFF
NA	TRBD1	TRBV19	TRBJ2-2	TGTGCCAGTAGCCCCACAGGGGGCACCGGGGAGCTGTTTTTT	CASSPTGGTGELFF
few	TRBD1	TRBV5-1	TRBJ2-1	TGCGCCAGCAGCCCCAGGGGGCAGGCCAATGAGCAGTTCTTC	CASSPRGQANEQFF
few	NA	TRBV6-1	TRBJ1-3	TGTGCCAGCAGTGAAGGGTTCGGAAACACCATATATTTT	CASSEGFGNTIYF
NA	TRBD2	TRBV6-6	TRBJ2-1	TGTGCCAGCAGCGACCTTACTAGCGGGAGGGCCGGTGAGCAGTTCTTC	CASSDLTSGRAGEQFF
NA	TRBD2	TRBV11-2	TRBJ2-1	TGTGCCAGCAGCTTATCCGGACTAGCGGGAGGTGAGCAGTTCTTC	CASSLSGLAGGEQFF
NA	TRBD1	TRBV7-9	TRBJ1-5	TGTGCCAGCCAGGGGGGGAGCAATCAGCCCCAGCATTTT	CASQGGSNQPQHF
NA	NA	TRBV4-3	TRBJ2-6	TGCGCCAGCAGCCAAGAGATCTCTGGGGCCAACGTCCTGACTTTC	CASSQEISGANVLTF
once	NA	TRBV18	TRBJ2-2	TGTGCCAGCTCACCCCAGGGCACCGGGGAGCTGTTTTTT	CASSPQGTGELFF
NA	NA	TRBV18	TRBJ1-2	TGTGCCAGCTCACCCCCCCAGGTGATTTCGGATGGCTACACCTTC	CASSPPQVISDGYTF